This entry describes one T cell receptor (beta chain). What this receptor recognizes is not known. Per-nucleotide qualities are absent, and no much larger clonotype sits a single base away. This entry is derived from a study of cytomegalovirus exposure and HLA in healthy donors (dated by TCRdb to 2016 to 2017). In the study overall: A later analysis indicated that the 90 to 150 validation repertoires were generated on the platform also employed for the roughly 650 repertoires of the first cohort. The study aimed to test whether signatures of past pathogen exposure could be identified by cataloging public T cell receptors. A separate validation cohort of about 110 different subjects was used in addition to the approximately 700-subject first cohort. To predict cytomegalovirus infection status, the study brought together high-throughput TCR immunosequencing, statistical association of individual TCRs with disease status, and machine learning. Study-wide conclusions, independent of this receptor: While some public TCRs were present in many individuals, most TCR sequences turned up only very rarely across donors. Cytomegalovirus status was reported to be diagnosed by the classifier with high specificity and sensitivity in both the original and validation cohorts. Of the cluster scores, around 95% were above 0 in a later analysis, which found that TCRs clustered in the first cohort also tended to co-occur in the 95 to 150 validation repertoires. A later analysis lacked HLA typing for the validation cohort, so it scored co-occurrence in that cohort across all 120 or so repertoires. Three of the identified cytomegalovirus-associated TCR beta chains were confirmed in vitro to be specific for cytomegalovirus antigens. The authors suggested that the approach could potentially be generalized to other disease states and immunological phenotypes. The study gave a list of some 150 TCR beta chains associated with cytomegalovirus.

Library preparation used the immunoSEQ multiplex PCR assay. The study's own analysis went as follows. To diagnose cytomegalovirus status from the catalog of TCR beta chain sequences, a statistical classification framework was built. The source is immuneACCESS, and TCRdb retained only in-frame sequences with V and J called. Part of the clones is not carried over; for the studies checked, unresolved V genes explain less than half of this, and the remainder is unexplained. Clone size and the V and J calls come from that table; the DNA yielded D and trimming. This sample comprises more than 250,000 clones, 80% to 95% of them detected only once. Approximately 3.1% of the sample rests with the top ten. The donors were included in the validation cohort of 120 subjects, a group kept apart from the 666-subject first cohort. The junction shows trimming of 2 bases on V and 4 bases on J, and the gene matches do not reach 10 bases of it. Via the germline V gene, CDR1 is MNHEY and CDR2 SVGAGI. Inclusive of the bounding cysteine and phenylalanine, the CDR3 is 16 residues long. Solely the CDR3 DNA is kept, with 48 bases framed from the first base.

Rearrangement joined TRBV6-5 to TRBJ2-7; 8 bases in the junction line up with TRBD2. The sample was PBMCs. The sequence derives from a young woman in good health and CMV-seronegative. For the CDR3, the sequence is CASSYALGRARYEQYF. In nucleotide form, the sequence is TGTGCCAGCAGTTACGCACTCGGGAGGGCCAGGTACGAGCAGTACTTC.